This TCR beta chain was identified during a study of T cells in Graves' hyperthyroidism and ophthalmopathy. Study-level results: The blood repertoire included most of the expanded thyroid clonotypes above 0.001.

The CDR3 is 14 amino acids. With 2 bases clipped from V and 7 bases from J, the junction kept 6 bases outside the gene matches. Germline CDR1 reads SGHRS; CDR2 reads YFSETQ. As for this clonotype: The antigen is undetermined.

There were TCR beta CDR3 regions amplified from RNA transcripts. Using the HTBI primer set, a first-round RT-PCR was run on the TCR CDR3. TCRdb processed the multiplex PCR reads anew with MiXCR; each CDR3 protein has one entry. The sample has hundreds of thousands of distinct CDR3 sequences, roughly 17% seen once; the top ten hold 3.8%. Graves' hyperthyroidism was deemed stable absent ophthalmopathy progression within 18 months. A patient was excluded if there was uncontrolled infection, other autoimmune disease, pregnancy or lactation. Diagnoses used clinical symptoms, serum thyroxine and TRAb, thyroid ultrasound and orbital computed tomography.

The chain carries TRBV5-1 and TRBJ2-3; 8 bases match TRBD2. The TCR originated in a woman in her 30s with Graves' hyperthyroidism. Sequences were obtained from blood. The CDR3 bases are TGCGCCAGCAGCTTAGCGGGAGAGGGGAATACGCAGTATTTT. It codes for CASSLAGEGNTQYF.